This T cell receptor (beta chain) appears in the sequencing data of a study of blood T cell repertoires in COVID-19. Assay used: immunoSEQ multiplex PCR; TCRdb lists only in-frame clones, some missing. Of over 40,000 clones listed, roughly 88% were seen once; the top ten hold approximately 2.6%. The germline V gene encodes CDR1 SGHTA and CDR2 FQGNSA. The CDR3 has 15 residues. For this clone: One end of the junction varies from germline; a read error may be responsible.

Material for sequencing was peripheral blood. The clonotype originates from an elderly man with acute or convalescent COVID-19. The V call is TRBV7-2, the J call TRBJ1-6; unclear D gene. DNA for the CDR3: TGTGCCAGCAGCCTAGCTGTATCCTATAATTCACCCCTCCACTTT. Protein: CASSLAVSYNSPLHF.